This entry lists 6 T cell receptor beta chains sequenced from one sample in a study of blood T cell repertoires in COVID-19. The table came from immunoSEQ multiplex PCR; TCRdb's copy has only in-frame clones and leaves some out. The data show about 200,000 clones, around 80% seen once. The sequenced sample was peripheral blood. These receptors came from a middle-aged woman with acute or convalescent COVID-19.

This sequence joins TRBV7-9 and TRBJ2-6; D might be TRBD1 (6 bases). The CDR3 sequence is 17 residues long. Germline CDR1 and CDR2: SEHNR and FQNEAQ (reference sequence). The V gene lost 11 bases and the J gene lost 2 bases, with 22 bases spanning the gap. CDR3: CAGVRRDNRPGANVLTF. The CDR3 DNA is TGTGCCGGGGTAAGACGGGACAACCGACCTGGGGCCAACGTCCTGACTTTC.

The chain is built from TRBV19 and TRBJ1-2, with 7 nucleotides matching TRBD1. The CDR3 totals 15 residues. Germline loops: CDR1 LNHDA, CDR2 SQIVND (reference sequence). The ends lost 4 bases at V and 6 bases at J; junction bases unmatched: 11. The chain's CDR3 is CASSSSLGGGHGYTF. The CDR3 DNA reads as TGTGCCAGTAGTAGCAGTTTAGGGGGCGGTCATGGCTACACCTTC.

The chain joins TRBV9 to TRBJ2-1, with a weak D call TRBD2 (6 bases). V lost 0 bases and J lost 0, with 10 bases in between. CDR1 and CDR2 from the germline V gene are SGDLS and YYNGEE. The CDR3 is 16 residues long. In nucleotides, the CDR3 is TGTGCCAGCAGCGTAGAGGGAGGTAGCTCCTACAATGAGCAGTTCTTC. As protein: CASSVEGGSSYNEQFF.

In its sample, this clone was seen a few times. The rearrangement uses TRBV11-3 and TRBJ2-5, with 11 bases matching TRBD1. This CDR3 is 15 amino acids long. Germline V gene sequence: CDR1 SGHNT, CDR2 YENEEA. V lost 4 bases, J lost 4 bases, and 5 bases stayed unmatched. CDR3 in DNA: TGTGCCAGCAGCTCGGGACAGGGGGACGCAGAGACCCAGTACTTC. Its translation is CASSSGQGDAETQYF.

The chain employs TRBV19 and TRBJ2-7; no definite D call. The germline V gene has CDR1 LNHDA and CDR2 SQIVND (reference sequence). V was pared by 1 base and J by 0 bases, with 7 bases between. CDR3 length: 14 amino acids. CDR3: CASSIGPNSYEQYF. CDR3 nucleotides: TGTGCCAGTAGTATAGGGCCAAACTCCTACGAGCAGTACTTC.

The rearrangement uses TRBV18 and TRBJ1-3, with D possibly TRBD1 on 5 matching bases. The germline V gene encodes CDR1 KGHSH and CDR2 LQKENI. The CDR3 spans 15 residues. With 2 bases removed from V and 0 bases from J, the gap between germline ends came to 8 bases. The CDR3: CASSPDSNSGNTIYF. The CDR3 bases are TGTGCCAGCTCACCAGACAGCAACTCTGGAAACACCATATATTTT.